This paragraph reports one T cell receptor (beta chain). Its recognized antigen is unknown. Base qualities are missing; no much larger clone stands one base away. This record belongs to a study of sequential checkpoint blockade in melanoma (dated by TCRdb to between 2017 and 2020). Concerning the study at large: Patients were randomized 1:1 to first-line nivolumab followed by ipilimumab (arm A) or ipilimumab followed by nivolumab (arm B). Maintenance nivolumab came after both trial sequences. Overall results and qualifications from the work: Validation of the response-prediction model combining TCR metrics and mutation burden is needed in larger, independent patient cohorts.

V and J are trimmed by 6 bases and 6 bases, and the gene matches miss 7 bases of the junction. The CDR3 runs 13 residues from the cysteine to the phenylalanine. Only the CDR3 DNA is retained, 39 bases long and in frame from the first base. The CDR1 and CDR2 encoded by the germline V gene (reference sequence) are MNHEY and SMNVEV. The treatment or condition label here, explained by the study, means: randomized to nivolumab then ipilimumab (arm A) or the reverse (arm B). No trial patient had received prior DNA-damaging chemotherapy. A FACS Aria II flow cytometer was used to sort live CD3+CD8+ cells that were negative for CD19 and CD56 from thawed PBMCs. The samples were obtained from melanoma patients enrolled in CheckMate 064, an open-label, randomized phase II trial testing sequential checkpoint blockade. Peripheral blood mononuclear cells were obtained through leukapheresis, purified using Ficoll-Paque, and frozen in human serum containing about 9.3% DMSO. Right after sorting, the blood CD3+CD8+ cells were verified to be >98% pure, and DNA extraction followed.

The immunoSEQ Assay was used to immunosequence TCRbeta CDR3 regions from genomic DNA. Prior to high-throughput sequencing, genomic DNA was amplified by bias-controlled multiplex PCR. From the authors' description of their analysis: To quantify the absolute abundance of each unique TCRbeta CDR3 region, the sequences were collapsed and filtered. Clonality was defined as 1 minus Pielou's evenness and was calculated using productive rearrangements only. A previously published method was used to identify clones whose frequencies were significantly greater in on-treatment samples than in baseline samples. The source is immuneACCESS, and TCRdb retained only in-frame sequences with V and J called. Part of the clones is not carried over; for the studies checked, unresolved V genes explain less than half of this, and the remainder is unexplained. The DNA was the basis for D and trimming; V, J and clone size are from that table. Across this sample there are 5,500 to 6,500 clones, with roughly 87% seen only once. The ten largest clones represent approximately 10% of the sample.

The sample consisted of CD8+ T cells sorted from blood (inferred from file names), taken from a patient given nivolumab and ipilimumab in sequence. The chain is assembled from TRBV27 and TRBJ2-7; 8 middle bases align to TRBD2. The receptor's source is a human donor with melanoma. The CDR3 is CASSRSGTAEQYF. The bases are TGTGCCAGCAGCCGTAGCGGGACGGCCGAGCAGTACTTC.